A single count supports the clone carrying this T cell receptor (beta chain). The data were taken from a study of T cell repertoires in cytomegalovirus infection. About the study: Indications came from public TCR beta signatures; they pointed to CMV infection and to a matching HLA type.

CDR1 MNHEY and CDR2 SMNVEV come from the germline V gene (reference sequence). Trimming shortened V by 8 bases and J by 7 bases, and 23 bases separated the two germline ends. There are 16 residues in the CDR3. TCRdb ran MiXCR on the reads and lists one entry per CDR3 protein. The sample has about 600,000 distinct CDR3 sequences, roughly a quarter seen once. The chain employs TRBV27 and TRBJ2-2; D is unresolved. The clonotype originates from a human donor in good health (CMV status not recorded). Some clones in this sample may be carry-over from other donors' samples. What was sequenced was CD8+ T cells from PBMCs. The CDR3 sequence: CASRENFQAFYGELFF. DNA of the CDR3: TGTGCCAGCCGAGAAAACTTCCAGGCGTTTTACGGGGAGCTGTTTTTT.